What follows are 8 T cell receptor beta chains derived from one specimen sequenced in a study of T cell responses to AZD1222 COVID-19 vaccine. Profiled with immunoSEQ multiplex PCR; TCRdb holds only in-frame clones, not every one. The data contain around 110,000 clones, around nine tenths of them seen just once; the ten biggest clones take up approximately 10%. Sequences were derived from peripheral blood, sampled on day 0 of AZD1222 vaccination. The receptors were gathered from an adult in good health.

The V call is TRBV7-3, the J call TRBJ1-5; D remains ambiguous. This CDR3 has 15 amino acids. Between the trimmed V and J ends, which lost 4 bases and 0 bases, there was a span of 10 bases. The V gene's germline CDR1 is SGHTA and CDR2 FQGTGA. The CDR3 protein is CASSSSDGSNQPQHF. The CDR3 DNA is TGTGCCAGCAGCTCTAGCGACGGTAGCAATCAGCCCCAGCATTTT.

The genes are TRBV7-3 and TRBJ2-3; TRBD1 might be the D (5 bases). This CDR3 region has 13 residues. Trimming pared 2 bases from V and 3 bases from J, leaving 6 bases between. The germline gives CDR1 SGHTA, CDR2 FQGTGA. The CDR3 is CASSLQGTDTQYF. The CDR3, as DNA: TGTGCCAGCAGCTTACAGGGTACAGATACGCAGTATTTT.

The rearrangement uses TRBV7-2 and TRBJ1-2, with TRBD1 matching 8 bases. After removal of 1 base from V and 0 bases from J, the junction contained 4 bases not matched to a gene. The CDR3 consists of 16 residues. CDR1 and CDR2 (germline): SGHTA, FQGNSA. The CDR3 spells CASSLGTDRANYGYTF. CDR3 DNA: TGTGCCAGCAGCTTAGGGACGGACAGGGCTAACTATGGCTACACCTTC.

The sample holds a few counts of this clone. The chain has TRBV3-1 (or the pseudogene TRBV3-2) and TRBJ2-2; D tentatively fits TRBD1 or TRBD2 (5 bases each). CDR3 length equals 16 residues. The germline V gene has CDR1 LGHDT and CDR2 YNNKEL (reference sequence). V was pared by 3 bases and J by 3 bases, with 14 bases between. Here the CDR3 reads CASSHLEGLYTGELFF. CDR3 nucleotide sequence: TGTGCCAGCAGCCACCTCGAGGGGCTTTACACCGGGGAGCTGTTTTTT.

The J gene is TRBJ1-4, the V gene TRBV6-1; TRBD1 might be the D (5 bases). The germline V gene encodes CDR1 MNHNS and CDR2 SASEGT. V lost 0 bases, J lost 3 bases, and 11 bases lay in between. The CDR3 totals 16 residues. The CDR3 sequence is CASSEAMWGPNEKLFF. In DNA form, the CDR3 reads TGTGCCAGCAGTGAAGCTATGTGGGGCCCTAATGAAAAACTGTTTTTT.

Here the CDR3 DNA reads TGTGCCAGCAAACCGGGACCATCCGGAAACACCATATATTTT. It is translated as CASKPGPSGNTIYF. V is TRBV6-5 and J is TRBJ1-3, with a possible D match to TRBD1 (5 bases). The CDR3 totals 14 residues. From germline, CDR1 is MNHEY and CDR2 SVGAGI. Trimming stripped 7 bases from V and 4 bases from J, with 14 bases between.

V usage is TRBV11-2 and J usage is TRBJ2-5; D possibly corresponds to TRBD2 (6 bases). This CDR3 comprises 13 residues. CDR1 is SGHAT and CDR2 is FQNNGV in the germline V gene. V was pared by 3 bases and J by 5 bases, with 10 bases between. CDR3 protein: CASSLRLGETQYF. CDR3 bases: TGTGCCAGCAGCTTGAGACTAGGGGAGACCCAGTACTTC.

This chain connects TRBV2 to TRBJ2-1; TRBD2 matches 8 bases. This CDR3 comprises 15 residues. Germline V CDR1 and CDR2: SNHLY, FYNNEI. V was pared by 2 bases and J by 4 bases, with 4 bases of the junction left unmatched. The CDR3 bases are TGTGCCAGCAGTGAACCCAGCGGGAGTTACAATGAGCAGTTCTTC. Amino acid sequence: CASSEPSGSYNEQFF.